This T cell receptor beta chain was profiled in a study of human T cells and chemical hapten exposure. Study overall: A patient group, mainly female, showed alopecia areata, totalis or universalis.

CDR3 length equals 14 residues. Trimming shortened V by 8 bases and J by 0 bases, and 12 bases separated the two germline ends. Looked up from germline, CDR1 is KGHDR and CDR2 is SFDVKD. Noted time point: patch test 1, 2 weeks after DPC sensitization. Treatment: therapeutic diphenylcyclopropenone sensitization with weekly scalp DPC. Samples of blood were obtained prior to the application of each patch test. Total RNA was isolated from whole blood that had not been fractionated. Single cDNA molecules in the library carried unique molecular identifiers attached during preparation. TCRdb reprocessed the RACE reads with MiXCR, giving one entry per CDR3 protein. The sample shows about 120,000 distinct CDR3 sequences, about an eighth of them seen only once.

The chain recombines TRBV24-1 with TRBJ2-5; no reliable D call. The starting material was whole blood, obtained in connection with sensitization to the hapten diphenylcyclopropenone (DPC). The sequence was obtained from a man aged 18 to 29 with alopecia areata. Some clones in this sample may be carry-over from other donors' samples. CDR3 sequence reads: CATTPGTDQETQYF. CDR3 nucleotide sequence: TGTGCCACCACCCCCGGCACGGACCAAGAGACCCAGTACTTC.